Detailed here is one T cell receptor beta chain. Its matching antigen is unknown. Amplification of TCR alpha and beta CDR3 regions from RNA used iRepertoire nested multiplex PCR. Tissue mRNA or PBMC total RNA, 100-400 ng, went into one-step reverse transcription and amplification. TCRdb used MiXCR to reprocess the multiplex PCR reads, holding one entry per CDR3 protein. The data hold more than 350,000 distinct CDR3 sequences, with around 38% observed a single time. The source of the sample is a study of glioma-infiltrating T cells. Study information: Blood libraries targeted about 4- to 11-fold coverage of 850,000 to 1,000,000 T cells.

Study conclusions and caveats: Patients with low tissue-blood divergence carried a signature set of shared blood CDR3 motifs. Tissue-blood divergence was below expectation in non-neoplastic patients, above in gliomas.

Sequenced: glioma tissue, nonneoplastic brain tissue, or PBMCs (not recorded which). This TCR derives from a human donor with low-grade glioma or glioblastoma, undergoing nonglioma brain surgery, or in good health (not recorded which).

CDR3 sequence (DNA): TGTGTTAGCAGCTTTCTGGTAGGGGGGACAGATACGCAGTATTTT. The encoded protein is CVSSFLVGGTDTQYF. The chain has TRBV7-3 and TRBJ2-3; D possibly matches TRBD1 or TRBD2 (6 bases each). Germline CDR1 SGHTA, CDR2 FQGTGA. This CDR3 has 15 residues.